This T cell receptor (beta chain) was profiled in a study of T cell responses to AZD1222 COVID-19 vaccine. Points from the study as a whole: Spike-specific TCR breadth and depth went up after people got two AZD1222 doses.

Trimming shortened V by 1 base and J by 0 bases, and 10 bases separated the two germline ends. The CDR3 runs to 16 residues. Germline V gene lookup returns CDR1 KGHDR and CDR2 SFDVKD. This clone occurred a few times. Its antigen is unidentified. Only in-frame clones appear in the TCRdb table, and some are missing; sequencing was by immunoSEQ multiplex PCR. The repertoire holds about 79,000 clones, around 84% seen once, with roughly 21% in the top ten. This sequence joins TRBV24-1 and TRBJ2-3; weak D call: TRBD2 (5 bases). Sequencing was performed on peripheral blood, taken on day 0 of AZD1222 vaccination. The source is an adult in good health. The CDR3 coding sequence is TGTGCCACCAGTGATTTAACCGGGATCAGCACAGATACGCAGTATTTT. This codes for CATSDLTGISTDTQYF.